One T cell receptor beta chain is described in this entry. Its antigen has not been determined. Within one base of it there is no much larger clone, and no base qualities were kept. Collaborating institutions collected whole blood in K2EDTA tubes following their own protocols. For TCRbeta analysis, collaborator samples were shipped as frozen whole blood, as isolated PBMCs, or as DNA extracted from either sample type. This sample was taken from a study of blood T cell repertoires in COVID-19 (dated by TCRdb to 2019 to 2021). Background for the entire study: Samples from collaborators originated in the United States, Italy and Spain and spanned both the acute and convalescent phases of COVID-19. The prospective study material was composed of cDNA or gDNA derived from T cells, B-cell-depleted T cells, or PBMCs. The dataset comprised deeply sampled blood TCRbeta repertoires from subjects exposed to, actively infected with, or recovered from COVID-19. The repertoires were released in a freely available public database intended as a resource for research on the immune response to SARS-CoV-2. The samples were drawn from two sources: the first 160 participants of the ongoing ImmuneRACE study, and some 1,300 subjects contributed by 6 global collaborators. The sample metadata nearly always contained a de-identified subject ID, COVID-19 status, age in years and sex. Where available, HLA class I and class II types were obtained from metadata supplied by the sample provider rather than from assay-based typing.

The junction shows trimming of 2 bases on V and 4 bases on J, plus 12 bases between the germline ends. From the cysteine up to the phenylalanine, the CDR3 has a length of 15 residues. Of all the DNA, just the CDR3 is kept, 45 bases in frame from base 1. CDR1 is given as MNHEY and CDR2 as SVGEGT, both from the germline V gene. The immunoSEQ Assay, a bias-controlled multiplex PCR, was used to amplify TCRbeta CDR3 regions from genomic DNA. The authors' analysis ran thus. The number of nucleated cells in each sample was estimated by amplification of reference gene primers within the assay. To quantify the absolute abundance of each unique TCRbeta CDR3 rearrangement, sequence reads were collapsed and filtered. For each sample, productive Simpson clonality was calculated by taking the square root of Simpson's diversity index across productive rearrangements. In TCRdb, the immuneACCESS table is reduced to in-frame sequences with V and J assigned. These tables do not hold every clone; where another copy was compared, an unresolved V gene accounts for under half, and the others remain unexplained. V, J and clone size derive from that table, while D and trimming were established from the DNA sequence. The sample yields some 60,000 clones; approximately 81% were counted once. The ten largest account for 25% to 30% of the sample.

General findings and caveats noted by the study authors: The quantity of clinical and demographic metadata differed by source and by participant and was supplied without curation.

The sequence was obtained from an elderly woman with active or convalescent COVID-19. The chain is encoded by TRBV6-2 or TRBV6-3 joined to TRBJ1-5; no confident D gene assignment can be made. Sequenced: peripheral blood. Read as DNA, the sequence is TGTGCCAGCAGTTACGGGAGGGTGGGGAATCAGCCCCAGCATTTT. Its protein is CASSYGRVGNQPQHF.